This T cell receptor beta chain was captured in a study of CD8 T cells in ankylosing spondylitis. Quantitative molecular-barcoded 5'-RACE generated the TCR beta libraries. TCRdb called the 5' RACE reads again in MiXCR, with one record for every CDR3 protein. The sample yields fewer than 650,000 distinct CDR3 sequences, 12% seen once. Study findings and constraints: The disease-linked clones had a CD8+ phenotype and low blood frequencies. Some of the motif variants had earlier been found in reactive arthritis patients' fluid and blood. A TCR beta motif made of eight highly homologous variants seemed typical of ankylosing spondylitis blood. Reportedly, disease-linked clones are significantly enriched in ankylosing spondylitis patients' matched synovial fluid.

This CDR3 has 18 residues. The V segment lost 5 bases and the J segment 2 bases; nucleotides outside the gene matches: 13. This clonotype showed up just a few times. Antigen: not known. The sequencing sample was made of blood, either unsorted or a sorted T cell fraction (not recorded which). V gene TRBV12-3 or TRBV12-4 combines with J gene TRBJ2-2, with 8 bases identical to TRBD2. This TCR was sampled from a male donor with ankylosing spondylitis. The CDR3, as DNA: TGTGCCAGCAGTAACCAGGGGAATAGCGGGGCTAACACCGGGGAGCTGTTTTTT. This translates into CASSNQGNSGANTGELFF.